This section outlines one T cell receptor (beta chain) sequence together with its context. Its antigen is still unknown. No base qualities exist here, and no much larger clone lies one base off it. V is pared back by 3 bases and J by 5 bases, with 14 bases lying between the germline termini. CDR1 and CDR2 (SGHRS, YFSETQ) derive from the germline V gene. Including cysteine and phenylalanine, the CDR3 has 14 amino acids. Only CDR3 DNA remains: 42 bases, in frame from the first base. The entry originates in a study of T cell changes during pregnancy in multiple sclerosis (dated by TCRdb to between 2017 and 2020). Regarding the complete study: Changes in the T cell repertoire over the course of pregnancy were examined in this study in women with multiple sclerosis.

The library relied on the immunoSEQ multiplex PCR assay. The table comes from immuneACCESS by way of TCRdb, which keeps in-frame sequences with V and J called. Part of the clones is missing from these tables; in studies checked, under half for an unresolved V gene and the rest for unknown reasons. This sample is represented by 50,000 or so clones; about 90% of them were singletons. Of the sample, 0.95% to 1.5% falls within the top ten clones. This receptor was taken from a female donor in good health, enrolled as a control in a pregnancy study. The source material was peripheral blood, sampled after pregnancy. The sequence links TRBV5-1 to TRBJ2-5, and TRBD2 may be the D gene, going by 6 matching bases. CDR3 reads: CASSYPGGRETQYF. The bases read TGCGCCAGCAGCTACCCTGGGGGGAGGGAGACCCAGTACTTC.